Listed below are T cell receptor beta chains from one sample, sequenced in a study of T cells after yellow fever vaccination. Via MiXCR, TCRdb re-called the 5' RACE reads, giving one row per CDR3 protein. The sample contains under 250,000 distinct CDR3 sequences, less than 8.5% of which appear only once. The sequencing used CD4+ T cells sorted from PBMCs, collected 15 days after the yellow fever booster vaccination. The receptor source for this set is a man between 25 and 39 years old who received the YFV17D yellow fever vaccine. The CDR3 runs from the conserved cysteine through the conserved F or W. D genes are given only for firm matches. Clone size is shown for a subset of rows, as once, few, many or a class of expanded clone.

v_gene	j_gene	abundance	d_gene	CDR3nt	CDR3aa
TRBV7-2	TRBJ2-5	-	TRBD2	TGTGCCAGCAGCCGAGCTAGCGGAGCTACCCAAGAGACCCAGTACTTC	CASSRASGATQETQYF
TRBV28	TRBJ2-1	few	TRBD1	TGTGCCAGCAGTTTATGGACACAGGGGTCTAGCCCCAATGAGCAGTTCTTC	CASSLWTQGSSPNEQFF
TRBV6-5	TRBJ1-1	-	TRBD1	TGTGCCAGCAGTTACTCTTCCAGACAGGGGGGTTTCCCCACTGAAGCTTTCTTT	CASSYSSRQGGFPTEAFF
TRBV27	TRBJ2-2	many	-	TGTGCCAGCAGTCCAAATTGGCCTGCGAACACCGGGGAGCTGTTTTTT	CASSPNWPANTGELFF
TRBV7-9	TRBJ1-5	-	TRBD1	TGTGCCAGCAGCTTTGCGGGACAGGCCGGCAATCAGCCCCAGCATTTT	CASSFAGQAGNQPQHF
TRBV29-1	TRBJ2-1	many	TRBD2	TGCAGCGTTGTAGGGACACCCGGGACTAGCGGGAGGAGCTCCTACAATGAGCAGTTCTTC	CSVVGTPGTSGRSSYNEQFF
TRBV15	TRBJ2-5	many	-	TGTGCCACCAGCAGGGAGGGAAAAGAGACCCAGTACTTC	CATSREGKETQYF
TRBV6-2/TRBV6-3	TRBJ2-1	many	-	-	CASSTSGNEQFF
TRBV7-2	TRBJ2-7	-	TRBD1	TGTGCCAGCAGCACCGACAGGGTAACTGAGCAGTACTTC	CASSTDRVTEQYF
TRBV15	TRBJ1-2	-	-	TGTGCCACCAGCTTGGGGGGAGGCTATGGCTACACCTTC	CATSLGGGYGYTF
TRBV3-1	TRBJ2-1	many	TRBD2	TGTGCCAGCAGCCAAGAGGCTAGCGGGTACAATGAGCAGTTCTTC	CASSQEASGYNEQFF
TRBV7-2	TRBJ1-2	few	-	TGTGCCAGCACGCGGGTTAACTATGGCTACACCTTC	CASTRVNYGYTF
TRBV7-2	TRBJ2-2	many	-	TGTGCCAGCAGCTTAGAGGCAGGGAGGAACACCGGGGAGCTGTTTTTT	CASSLEAGRNTGELFF
TRBV4-3	TRBJ2-7	few	TRBD1	TGCGCCAGCAGCCAAGACCCGGGACAGGGGAACGAGCAGTACTTC	CASSQDPGQGNEQYF
TRBV5-1	TRBJ2-1	few	TRBD1	TGCGCCAGCAGTCGGGACAGGGCCTCTGAGCAGTTCTTC	CASSRDRASEQFF
TRBV20-1	TRBJ2-4	-	-	TGCAGTGCTACCCCCACCTCGGCAGGAACTTCAAACATTCAGTACTTC	CSATPTSAGTSNIQYF
TRBV28	TRBJ2-5	-	TRBD2	TGTGCCAGCAGTCCATCCGACGTAGCGGGAGGAAAGACCCAGTACTTC	CASSPSDVAGGKTQYF
TRBV2	TRBJ2-7	many	-	TGTGCCAGCAACTCCCGACGGTACGAGCAGTACTTC	CASNSRRYEQYF
TRBV15	TRBJ1-6	-	-	TGTGCCACCAGCAGGGCCCGGGAAGGCTCACCCCTCCACTTT	CATSRAREGSPLHF
TRBV10-3	TRBJ2-7	few	TRBD1	TGTGCCATGAGTCAAGGGACAGGGGGATACGAGCAGTACTTC	CAMSQGTGGYEQYF
TRBV12-3/TRBV12-4	TRBJ1-4	-	-	TGTGCCAGCAGTTTAGTTGAAAAACTGTTTTTT	CASSLVEKLFF
TRBV12-3/TRBV12-4	TRBJ1-1	few	-	TGTGCCAGCAGTTTAAGCCAGGGGACCTTTGAGAACACTGAAGCTTTCTTT	CASSLSQGTFENTEAFF
TRBV5-6	TRBJ2-2	many	-	TGTGCCAGCAGCCTTGATGCAGCCGAGGCCACCGGGGAGCTGTTTTTT	CASSLDAAEATGELFF
TRBV18	TRBJ2-2	many	-	TGTGCCAGCTCACCAAGGATTTCCGGCCAAACCGGGGAGCTGTTTTTT	CASSPRISGQTGELFF
TRBV27	TRBJ2-3	many	-	TGTGCCAGCAGTTTGTCAGGTTACACAGATACGCAGTATTTT	CASSLSGYTDTQYF
TRBV5-4	TRBJ2-1	-	TRBD2	TGTGCCAGCAGCTTCGGTCGGGAGGGCCATGAGCAGTTCTTC	CASSFGREGHEQFF
TRBV7-3	TRBJ2-2	few	-	TGTGCCAGCAGGCCAACGAACACCGGGGAGCTGTTTTTT	CASRPTNTGELFF
TRBV20-1	TRBJ2-3	many	-	TGCAGTGCTACCGCGGGCCCCCCGACAGATACGCAGTATTTT	CSATAGPPTDTQYF
TRBV20-1	TRBJ2-7	few	TRBD2	TGCAGTGTTTGGGGTCGGGGACTAGCGAGGAACGAGCAGTACTTC	CSVWGRGLARNEQYF
TRBV20-1	TRBJ2-1	-	TRBD1	TGCAGTGTTCCACCGGGACAGGCTAGGGATGAGCAGTTCTTC	CSVPPGQARDEQFF
TRBV20-1	TRBJ1-4	many	-	TGCAGTGCTCACCGGGACACTGAAAAACTGTTTTTT	CSAHRDTEKLFF
TRBV7-2	TRBJ1-6	few	-	TGTGCCAGCAGCTTACAGGGATCACCCCTCCACTTT	CASSLQGSPLHF
TRBV10-3	TRBJ2-7	few	-	TGTGCCATCAGTGAGTTTGCCGCAAGGAGCTCCTACGAGCAGTACTTC	CAISEFAARSSYEQYF
TRBV19	TRBJ2-1	-	TRBD2	TGTGCCAGTACCCCCAGGGAGGGACGGAGTTACAATGAGCAGTTCTTC	CASTPREGRSYNEQFF
TRBV12-3/TRBV12-4	TRBJ1-1	few	-	TGTGCCAGCCGACCCGGTAGTATCTATGAAGCTTTCTTT	CASRPGSIYEAFF
TRBV23-1	TRBJ2-1	few	TRBD2	TGCGCCAGCAGTCAGAGGACTAGCGGGAGTAGAAGGGACAATGAGCAGTTCTTC	CASSQRTSGSRRDNEQFF
TRBV7-2	TRBJ2-1	-	TRBD2	TGTGCCAGCAGCCCAGGACTAGCGGGGAATGAGCAGTTCTTC	CASSPGLAGNEQFF
TRBV20-1	TRBJ2-7	-	TRBD2	TGCAGTCCTCGGGAGGGCCGCTACGAGCAGTACTTC	CSPREGRYEQYF
TRBV5-1	TRBJ1-2	-	TRBD1	TGCGCCAGCAGCTCGGACGGGACAGACTATGGCTACACCTTC	CASSSDGTDYGYTF
TRBV7-9	TRBJ2-1	many	-	TGTGCCAGCAGCTTCGCCGATGGCCTAGGTAAAATGAAGCAGTTCTTC	CASSFADGLGKMKQFF
TRBV4-3	TRBJ2-1	many	-	TGCGCCAGCAGCCGGAGGGACACCGCAAGAAATTACAATGAGCAGTTCTTC	CASSRRDTARNYNEQFF
TRBV7-2	TRBJ2-5	-	-	TGTGCCAGCAGCTCTAGGGGAACCGAAGAGACCCAGTACTTC	CASSSRGTEETQYF
TRBV10-3	TRBJ2-1	-	TRBD2	TGTGCCATCAGAGGGACTAGCGGGAGGTCCTACAATGAGCAGTTCTTC	CAIRGTSGRSYNEQFF
TRBV20-1	TRBJ2-1	many	TRBD2	TGCAGTGCTAGGGCGACTAGCGGGAGTATCAATGAGCAGTTCTTC	CSARATSGSINEQFF
TRBV7-2	TRBJ2-1	many	TRBD2	TGTGCCAGCAGCTTAGAGGGAGCGGGAGGGAACAATGAGCAGTTCTTC	CASSLEGAGGNNEQFF
TRBV20-1	TRBJ1-1	-	TRBD1	TGCAGTGCAGGGGGCCCTTACAGGGAGGTTTCAAACACTGAAGCTTTCTTT	CSAGGPYREVSNTEAFF
TRBV4-3	TRBJ2-3	many	-	TGCGCCCACACAGATACGCAGTATTTT	CAHTDTQYF
TRBV6-2/TRBV6-3	TRBJ2-1	-	-	TGTGCCAGCAGTTACTCTTTAGGGTCTGGTGAGCAGTTCTTC	CASSYSLGSGEQFF
TRBV7-8	TRBJ2-7	-	TRBD1	TGTGCCAGCAGCGCGCGGACAGGGCGCGAGCAGTACTTC	CASSARTGREQYF
TRBV9	TRBJ1-1	few	-	TGTGCCAGCAGCGAGGGGGTGGGGACGAACACTGAAGCTTTCTTT	CASSEGVGTNTEAFF
TRBV7-2	TRBJ2-7	many	-	TGTGCCAGCAGCCAGGCCCAGCCCTACGAGCAGTACTTC	CASSQAQPYEQYF
TRBV24-1	TRBJ2-7	-	-	TGTGCCACCAGTGATGGGATCTCCTACGAGCAGTACTTC	CATSDGISYEQYF
TRBV7-9	TRBJ2-7	many	-	TGTGCCAGCAGCAACGGACGGGTGTCCTACGAGCAGTACTTC	CASSNGRVSYEQYF
TRBV7-2	TRBJ2-1	many	TRBD1	TGTGCCAGCAGCGTAGGGACAGGGTCAAGGAATGAGCAGTTCTTC	CASSVGTGSRNEQFF
TRBV11-2	TRBJ2-4	-	TRBD2	TGTGCCAGCAGCTACCTAGCGGGAGACAACATTCAGTACTTC	CASSYLAGDNIQYF
TRBV7-2	TRBJ2-5	-	-	TGTGCCAGCAGCACCGGGGGAAACAGGGGCCGTGAGACCCAGTACTTC	CASSTGGNRGRETQYF
TRBV6-1	TRBJ1-5	-	-	TGTGCCAGCAGGAAGTTGCAGGGCGATCAGCCCCAGCATTTT	CASRKLQGDQPQHF
TRBV7-8	TRBJ2-7	few	-	TGTGCCAGCAGCTTAACCAGGGGATCCGAGCAGTACTTC	CASSLTRGSEQYF
TRBV11-1	TRBJ2-3	many	TRBD2	TGTGCCAGCAGCTTACCAGGCTTCGGGACTAGCAACACAGATACGCAGTATTTT	CASSLPGFGTSNTDTQYF